This T cell receptor beta chain is from a study of blood T cell repertoires in COVID-19. Study-level information: Sources were T cells, B-cell-depleted T cells, or PBMCs; the material itself was cDNA or gDNA.

Germline V CDR1 and CDR2: KGHSH, LQKENI. The CDR3 runs 15 residues. The V gene lost 2 bases and the J gene lost 7 bases, with 17 bases spanning the gap. Authors' data handling: Reference gene primers were amplified, and this amplification served to estimate nucleated cell counts. Here immunoSEQ multiplex PCR was the method, and the copy in TCRdb shows in-frame clones only, minus some. V, J and clone size were drawn from that table, and D and trimming were deduced from the DNA. The data show roughly 350,000 clones, more than 75% seen once. The chain has TRBV18 and TRBJ1-2; no clear D gene. The receptor's source is a woman aged 45 to 65 with COVID-19, enrolled during active disease. Sample: peripheral blood. CDR3 sequence reads: CASSPGIRPSAGYTF. The CDR3 DNA follows: TGTGCCAGCTCACCAGGCATTCGCCCTTCCGCTGGCTACACCTTC.